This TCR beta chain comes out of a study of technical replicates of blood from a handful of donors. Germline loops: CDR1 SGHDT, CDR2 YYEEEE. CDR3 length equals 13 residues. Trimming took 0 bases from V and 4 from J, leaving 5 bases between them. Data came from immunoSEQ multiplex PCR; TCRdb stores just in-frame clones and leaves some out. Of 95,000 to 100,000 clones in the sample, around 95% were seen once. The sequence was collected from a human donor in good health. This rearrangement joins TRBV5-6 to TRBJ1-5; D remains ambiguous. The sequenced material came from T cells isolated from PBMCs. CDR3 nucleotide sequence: TGTGCCAGCAGCTTGGGTAATAATCAGCCCCAGCATTTT. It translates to CASSLGNNQPQHF.